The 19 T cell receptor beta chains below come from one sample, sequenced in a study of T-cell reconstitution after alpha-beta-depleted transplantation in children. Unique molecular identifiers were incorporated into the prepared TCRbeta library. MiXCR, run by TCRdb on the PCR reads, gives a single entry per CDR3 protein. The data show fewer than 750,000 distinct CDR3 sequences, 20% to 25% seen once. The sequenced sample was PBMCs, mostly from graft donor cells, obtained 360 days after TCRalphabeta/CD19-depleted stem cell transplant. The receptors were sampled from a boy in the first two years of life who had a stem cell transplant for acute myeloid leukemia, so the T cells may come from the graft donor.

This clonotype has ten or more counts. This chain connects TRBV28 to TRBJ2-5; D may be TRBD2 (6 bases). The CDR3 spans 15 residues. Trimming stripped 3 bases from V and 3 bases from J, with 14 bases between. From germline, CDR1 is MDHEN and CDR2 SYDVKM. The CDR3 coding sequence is TGTGCCAGCAGTTTCAGTGGAGGGGCGAAAGAGACCCAGTACTTC. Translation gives CASSFSGGAKETQYF.

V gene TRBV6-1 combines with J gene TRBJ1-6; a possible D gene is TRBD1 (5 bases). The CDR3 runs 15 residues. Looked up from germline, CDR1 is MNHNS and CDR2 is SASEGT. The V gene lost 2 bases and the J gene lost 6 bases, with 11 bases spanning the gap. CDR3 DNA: TGTGCCAGCAGTGAACCGGGGCAGGTTAATTCACCCCTCCACTTT. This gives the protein CASSEPGQVNSPLHF.

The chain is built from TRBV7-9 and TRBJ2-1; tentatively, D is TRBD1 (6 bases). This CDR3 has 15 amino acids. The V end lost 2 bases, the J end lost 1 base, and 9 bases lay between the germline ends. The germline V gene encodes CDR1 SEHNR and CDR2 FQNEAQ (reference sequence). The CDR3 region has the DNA TGTGCCAGCAGCTTAAGGGGGACATCCTACAATGAGCAGTTCTTC. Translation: CASSLRGTSYNEQFF.

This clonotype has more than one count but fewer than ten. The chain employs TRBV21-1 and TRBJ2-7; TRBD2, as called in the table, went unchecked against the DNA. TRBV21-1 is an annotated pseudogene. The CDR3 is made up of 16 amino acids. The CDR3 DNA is TGTGCCAGCAGTCGCCCAGGAGCGGGGGTCCCCTACGAGCAGTACGTC. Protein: CASSRPGAGVPYEQYV.

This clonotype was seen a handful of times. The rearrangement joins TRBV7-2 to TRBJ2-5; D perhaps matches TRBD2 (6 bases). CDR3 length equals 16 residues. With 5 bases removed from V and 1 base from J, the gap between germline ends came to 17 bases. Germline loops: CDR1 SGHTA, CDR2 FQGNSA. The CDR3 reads CASSHPVGGFQETQYF. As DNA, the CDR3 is TGTGCCAGCAGCCATCCCGTCGGGGGATTCCAAGAGACCCAGTACTTC.

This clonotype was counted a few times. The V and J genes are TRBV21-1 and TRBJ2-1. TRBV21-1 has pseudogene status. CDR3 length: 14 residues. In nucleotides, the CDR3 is TGTGCCAGCGGCCCAGTCAGCTCCTACAATGAGCAGTTCTTC. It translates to CASGPVSSYNEQFF.

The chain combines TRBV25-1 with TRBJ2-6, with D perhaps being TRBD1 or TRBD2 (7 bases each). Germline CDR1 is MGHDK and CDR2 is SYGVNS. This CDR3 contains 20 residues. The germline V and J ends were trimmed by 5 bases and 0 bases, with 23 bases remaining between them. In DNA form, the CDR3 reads TGTGCCAGCAGTCCATCCTCTCAGGGGGGGCCCTTCTCTGGGGCCAACGTCCTGACTTTC. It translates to CASSPSSQGGPFSGANVLTF.

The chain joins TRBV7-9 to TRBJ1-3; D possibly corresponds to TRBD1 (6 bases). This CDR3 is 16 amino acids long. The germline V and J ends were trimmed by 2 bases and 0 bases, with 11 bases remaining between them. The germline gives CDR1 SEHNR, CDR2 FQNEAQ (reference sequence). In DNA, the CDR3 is TGTGCCAGCAGCTTAAGGGGGACCGGCTCTGGAAACACCATATATTTT. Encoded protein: CASSLRGTGSGNTIYF.

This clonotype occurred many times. The CDR3 DNA reads as TGTGCCAGCAGCCGCGGGGCGAACACCGGGGAGCTGTTTTTT. Its translation is CASSRGANTGELFF. The chain uses TRBV3-1 and TRBJ2-2; a weak D match, TRBD2 (6 bases). Germline V gene data show CDR1 as LGHDT and CDR2 as YNNKEL (reference sequence). V lost 4 bases and J lost 0, with 6 bases in between. The CDR3 is 14 residues long.

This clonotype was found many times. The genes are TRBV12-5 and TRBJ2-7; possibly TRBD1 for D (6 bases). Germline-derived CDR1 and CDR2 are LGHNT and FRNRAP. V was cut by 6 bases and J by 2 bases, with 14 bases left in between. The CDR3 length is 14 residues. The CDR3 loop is CASGDYRDPYEQYF. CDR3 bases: TGTGCTAGTGGCGACTACAGGGACCCCTACGAGCAGTACTTC.

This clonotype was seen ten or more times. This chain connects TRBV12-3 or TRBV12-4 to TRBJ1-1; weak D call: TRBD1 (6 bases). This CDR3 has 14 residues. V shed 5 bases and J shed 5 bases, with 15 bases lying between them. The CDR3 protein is CASSLGGGGTEAFF. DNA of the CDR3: TGTGCCAGCAGTCTCGGGGGCGGCGGGACTGAAGCTTTCTTT.

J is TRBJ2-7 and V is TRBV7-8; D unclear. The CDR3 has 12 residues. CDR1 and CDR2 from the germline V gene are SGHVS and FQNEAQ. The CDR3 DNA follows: TGTGCCAGCAGCCCGGTTTCCGACCCCCGTTTCGTC. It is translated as CASSPVSDPRFV.

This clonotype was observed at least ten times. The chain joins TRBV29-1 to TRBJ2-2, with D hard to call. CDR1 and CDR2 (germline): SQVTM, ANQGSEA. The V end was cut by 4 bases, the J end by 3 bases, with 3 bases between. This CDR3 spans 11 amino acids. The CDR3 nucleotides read TGCAGCGTTGGGGACACCGGGGAGCTGTTTTTT. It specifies CSVGDTGELFF.

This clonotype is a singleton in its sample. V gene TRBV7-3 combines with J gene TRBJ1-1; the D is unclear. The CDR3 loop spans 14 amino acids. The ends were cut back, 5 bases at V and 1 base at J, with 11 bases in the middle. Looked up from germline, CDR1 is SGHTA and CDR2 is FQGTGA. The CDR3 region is CASSPSLTNTEAFF. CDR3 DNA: TGTGCCAGCAGCCCCTCTTTGACGAACACTGAAGCTTTCTTT.

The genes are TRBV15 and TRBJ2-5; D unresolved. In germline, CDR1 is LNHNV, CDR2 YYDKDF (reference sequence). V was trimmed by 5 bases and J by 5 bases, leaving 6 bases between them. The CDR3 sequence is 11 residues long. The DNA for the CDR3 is TGTGCCACCAGCGGAGCGGAGACCCAGTACTTC. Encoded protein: CATSGAETQYF.

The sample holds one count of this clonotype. CDR3 in DNA: TGTGCCAGCAGTCGGGACAGGCTCCAAGAGACCCAGTACTTC. Translated: CASSRDRLQETQYF. The chain uses TRBV12-3 or TRBV12-4 and TRBJ2-5; the match to TRBD1 covers 8 bases. V gave up 5 bases and J gave up 1 base; unmatched junction bases: 3. CDR3 length equals 14 residues.

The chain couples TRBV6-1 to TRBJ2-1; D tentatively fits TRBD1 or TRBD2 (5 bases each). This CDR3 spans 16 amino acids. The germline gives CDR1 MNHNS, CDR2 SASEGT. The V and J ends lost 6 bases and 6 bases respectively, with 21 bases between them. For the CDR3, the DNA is TGTGCCAGCAGCCTCCACGGGGCCACATCCGGCAATGAGCAGTTCTTC. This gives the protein CASSLHGATSGNEQFF.

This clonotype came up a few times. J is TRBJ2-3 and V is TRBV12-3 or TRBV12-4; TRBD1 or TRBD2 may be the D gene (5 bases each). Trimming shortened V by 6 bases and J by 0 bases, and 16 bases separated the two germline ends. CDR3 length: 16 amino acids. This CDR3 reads CASSRRPRDSTDTQYF. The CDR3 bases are TGTGCCAGCAGCCGCCGGCCTCGGGACAGCACAGATACGCAGTATTTT.

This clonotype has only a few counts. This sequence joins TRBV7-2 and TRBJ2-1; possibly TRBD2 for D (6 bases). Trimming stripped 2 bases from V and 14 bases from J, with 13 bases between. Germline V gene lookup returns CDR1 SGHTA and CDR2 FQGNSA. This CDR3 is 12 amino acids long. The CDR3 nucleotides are TGTGCCAGCAGCTTATCAGTTGGAGGGGAGTTCTTC. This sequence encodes CASSLSVGGEFF.